These T cell receptor beta chains were read from a single sample in a study of T cell changes during pregnancy in multiple sclerosis. TCRdb keeps only in-frame clones here, not all; method: immunoSEQ multiplex PCR. The table has almost 95,000 clones, more than 85% seen once; the top ten hold about 1.5%. The material sequenced was peripheral blood, taken in the first trimester of pregnancy. The receptors were sampled from a female donor with multiple sclerosis, enrolled in a pregnancy study. Each CDR3 is given with its conserved first and last residue.

>TRBJ1-2|TRBV19
CASSISHIGTAIPNYGYTF
>TRBJ2-5|TRBV2
CASSEGSGGGMSQYF
>TRBJ2-7|TRBV2
CASRDFIGTGIHEQYF
>TRBJ2-3|TRBV4-3
CASSQDQRGGDTQYF
>TRBJ1-1|TRBV7-9
CASSLYTEAFF
>TRBJ2-1|TRBV6-1
CASSDHLGTSGTRRDEQFF
>TRBJ2-7|TRBV4-1
CASSPTLGREQYF
>TRBJ2-1|TRBV7-2
CASSLSPSGSSNEQFF
>TRBJ2-3|TRBV5-4
CASSLGTTDTQYF
>TRBJ2-2|TRBV7-9
CASQGLDTGELFF
>TRBJ1-1|TRBV9
CASSVEVRVEAFF
>TRBJ1-1|TRBV4-1
CASSQDAWTEAFF
>TRBJ2-5|TRBV6-1
CASRQGGGETQYF
>TRBJ2-7|TRBV18
CASSPILGRTAYEQYF
>TRBJ1-4|TRBV30
CAWSVQGVDEKLFF
>TRBJ2-1|TRBV19
CASRIAGVYNEQFF
>TRBJ1-2|TRBV10-1
CASSTGTQVGYTF
>TRBJ1-1|TRBV30
CAWSGGGAQTEAFF
>TRBJ2-2|TRBV4-1
CASSPTEVYGELFF
>TRBJ2-1|TRBV6-4
CASSAGTGGYEQFF
>TRBJ2-5|TRBV18
CASSRTSGWGETQYF
>TRBJ2-7|TRBV5-1
CASSLGSGSYEQYF
>TRBJ2-3|TRBV30
CAWDQGTHTQYF
>TRBJ2-1|TRBV7-9
CASSPPPSYNEQFF
>TRBJ2-7|TRBV28
CASSLQAGNREKYF
>TRBJ2-5|TRBV11-3
CASSLRTGPQETQYF
>TRBJ2-1|TRBV6-1
CASSENWGRDEQFF
>TRBJ2-7|TRBV5-1
CASSPNPSGYEQYF
>TRBJ2-6|TRBV15
CATSRGTGLSGANVLTF
>TRBJ1-1|TRBV7-8
CASSLVSGGRGDFF
>TRBJ1-1|TRBV29-1
CSVEGPRGANTEAFF
>TRBJ2-7|TRBV27
CASSLWGREQYF
>TRBJ2-2|TRBV11-2
CASSSHSGKRTGELFF
>TRBJ1-2|TRBV18
CASSPRQGEYGYTF
>TRBJ2-2|TRBV5-1
CASSLGTSATGELFF
>TRBJ2-7|TRBV19
CASSKGGTGDYEQYF
>TRBJ1-2|TRBV19
CASTPRGDYGYTF
>TRBJ1-2|TRBV27
CASINKRGTGGNYGYTF
>TRBJ1-2|TRBV27
CASRPGGGPINYGYTF
>TRBJ2-1|TRBV6-1
CASSEFFRRTSGRIGEQFF
>TRBJ2-1|TRBV6-6
CASSYNDRVGEQFF
>TRBJ2-7|TRBV18
CASSTSSAYEQYF
>TRBJ1-5|TRBV19
CASSIGTYSNQPQHF
>TRBJ1-1|TRBV7-8
CASSPSRGLAFF
>TRBJ2-7|TRBV27
CASSSQETYEQYF
>TRBJ1-1|TRBV5-1
CASSRTGLRTEAFF
>TRBJ2-7|TRBV30
CAWESLAGSSYEQYF
>TRBJ2-6|TRBV29-1
CSRRKSLQDLRSGANVLTF